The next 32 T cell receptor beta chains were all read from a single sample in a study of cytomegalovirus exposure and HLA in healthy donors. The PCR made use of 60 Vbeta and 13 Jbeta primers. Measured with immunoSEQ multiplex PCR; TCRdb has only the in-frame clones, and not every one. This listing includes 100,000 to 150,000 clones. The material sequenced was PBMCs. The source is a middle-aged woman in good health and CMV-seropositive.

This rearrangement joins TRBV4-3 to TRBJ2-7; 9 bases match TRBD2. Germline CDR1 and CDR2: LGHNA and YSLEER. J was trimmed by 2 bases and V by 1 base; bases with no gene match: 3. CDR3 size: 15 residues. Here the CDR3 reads CASSQASGTTYEQYF. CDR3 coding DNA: TGCGCCAGCAGCCAAGCTAGCGGGACCACCTACGAGCAGTACTTC.

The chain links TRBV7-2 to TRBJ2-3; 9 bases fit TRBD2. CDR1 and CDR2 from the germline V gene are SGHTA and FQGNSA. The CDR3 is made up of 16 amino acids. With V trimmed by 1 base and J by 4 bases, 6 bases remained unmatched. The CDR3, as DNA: TGTGCCAGCAGCTTAGTCAGCGGGAGGAATCCAGATACGCAGTATTTT. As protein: CASSLVSGRNPDTQYF.

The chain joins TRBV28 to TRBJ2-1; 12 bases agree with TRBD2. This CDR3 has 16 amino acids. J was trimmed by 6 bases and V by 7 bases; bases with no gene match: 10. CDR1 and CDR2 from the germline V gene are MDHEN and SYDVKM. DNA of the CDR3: TGTGCCAGCAAGGAGAATGGACTAGCGGGAATCAATGAGCAGTTCTTC. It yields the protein CASKENGLAGINEQFF.

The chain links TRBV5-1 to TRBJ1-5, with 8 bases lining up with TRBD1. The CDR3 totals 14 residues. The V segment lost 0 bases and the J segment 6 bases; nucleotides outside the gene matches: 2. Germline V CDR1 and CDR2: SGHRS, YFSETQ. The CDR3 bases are TGCGCCAGCAGCTTGGAAGGGACAGGTCAGCCCCAGCATTTT. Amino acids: CASSLEGTGQPQHF.

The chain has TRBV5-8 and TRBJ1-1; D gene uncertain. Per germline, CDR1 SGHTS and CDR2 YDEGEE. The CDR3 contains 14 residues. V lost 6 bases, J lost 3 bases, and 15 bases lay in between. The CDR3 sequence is CASTQLGRDTEAFF. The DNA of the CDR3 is TGTGCCAGCACCCAGCTCGGCCGGGACACTGAAGCTTTCTTT.

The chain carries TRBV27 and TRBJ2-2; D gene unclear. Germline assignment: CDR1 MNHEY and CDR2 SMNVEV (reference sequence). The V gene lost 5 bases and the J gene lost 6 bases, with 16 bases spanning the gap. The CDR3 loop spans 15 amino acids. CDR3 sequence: CASSPTIGRPGELFF. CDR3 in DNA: TGTGCCAGCAGTCCGACAATTGGGCGCCCCGGGGAGCTGTTTTTT.

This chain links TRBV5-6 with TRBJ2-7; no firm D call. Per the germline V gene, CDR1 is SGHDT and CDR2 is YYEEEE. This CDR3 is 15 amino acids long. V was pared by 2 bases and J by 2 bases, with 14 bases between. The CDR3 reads CASSFTTTNTYEQYF. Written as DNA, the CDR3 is TGTGCCAGCAGCTTCACAACCACGAACACCTACGAGCAGTACTTC.

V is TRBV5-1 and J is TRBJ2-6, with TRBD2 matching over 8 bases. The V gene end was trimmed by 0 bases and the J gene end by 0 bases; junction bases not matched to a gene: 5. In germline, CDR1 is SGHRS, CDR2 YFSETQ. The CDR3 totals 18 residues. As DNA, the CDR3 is TGCGCCAGCAGCTTGGTTCTAGCGGGTGTCTCTGGGGCCAACGTCCTGACTTTC. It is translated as CASSLVLAGVSGANVLTF.

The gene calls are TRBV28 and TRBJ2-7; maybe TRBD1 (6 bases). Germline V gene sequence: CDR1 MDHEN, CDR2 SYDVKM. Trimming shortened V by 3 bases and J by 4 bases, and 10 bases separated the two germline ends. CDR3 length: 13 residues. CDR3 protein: CASSLHRVYEQYF. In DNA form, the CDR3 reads TGTGCCAGCAGTTTGCACAGGGTTTACGAGCAGTACTTC.

The CDR3 protein is CASGPGDYYNEQFF. CDR3 in DNA: TGTGCTAGTGGACCAGGGGATTATTACAATGAGCAGTTCTTC. V and J are TRBV12-5 and TRBJ2-1; weak D call: TRBD1 (6 bases). The CDR3 has 14 residues. V shed 6 bases and J shed 4 bases, with 13 bases lying between them. Germline loops: CDR1 LGHNT, CDR2 FRNRAP. Drawing the rest from reference TRBV12-5 and TRBJ2-1, the complete variable domain is DARVTQTPRHKVTEMGQEVTMRCQPILGHNTVFWYRQTMMQGLELLAYFRNRAPLDDSGMPKDRFSAEMPDATLATLKIQPSEPRDSAVYFCASGPGDYYNEQFFGPGTRLTVL.

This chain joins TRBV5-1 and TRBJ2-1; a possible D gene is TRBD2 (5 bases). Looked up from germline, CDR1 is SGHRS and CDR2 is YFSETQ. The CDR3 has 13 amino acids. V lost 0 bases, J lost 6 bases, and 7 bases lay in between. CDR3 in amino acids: CASSLEGANEQFF. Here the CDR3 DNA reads TGCGCCAGCAGCTTGGAGGGAGCCAATGAGCAGTTCTTC.

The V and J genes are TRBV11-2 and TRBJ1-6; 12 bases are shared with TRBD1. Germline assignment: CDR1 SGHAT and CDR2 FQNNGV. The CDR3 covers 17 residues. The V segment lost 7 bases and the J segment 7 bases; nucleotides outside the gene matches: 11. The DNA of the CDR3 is TGTGCCAGCACCGCCGGGACAGGGGGCGTATTGAATTCACCCCTCCACTTT. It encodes CASTAGTGGVLNSPLHF.

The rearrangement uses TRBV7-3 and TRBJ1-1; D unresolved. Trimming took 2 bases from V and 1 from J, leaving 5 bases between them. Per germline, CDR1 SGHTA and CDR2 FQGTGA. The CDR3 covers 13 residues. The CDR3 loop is CASSLSKNTEAFF. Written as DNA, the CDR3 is TGTGCCAGCAGCTTATCTAAGAACACTGAAGCTTTCTTT.

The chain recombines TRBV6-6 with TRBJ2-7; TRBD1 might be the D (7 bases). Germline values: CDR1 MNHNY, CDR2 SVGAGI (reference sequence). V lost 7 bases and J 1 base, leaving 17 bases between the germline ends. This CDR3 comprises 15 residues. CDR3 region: CASKKQGRISYEQYF. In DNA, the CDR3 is TGTGCCAGCAAAAAACAGGGGAGGATATCCTACGAGCAGTACTTC.

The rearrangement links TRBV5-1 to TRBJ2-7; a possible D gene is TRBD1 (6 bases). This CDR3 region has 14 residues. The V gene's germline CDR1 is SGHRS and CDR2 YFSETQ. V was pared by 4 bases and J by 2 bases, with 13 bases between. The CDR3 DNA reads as TGCGCCAGCAGCACACAGGGCCCTACCTACGAGCAGTACTTC. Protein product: CASSTQGPTYEQYF.

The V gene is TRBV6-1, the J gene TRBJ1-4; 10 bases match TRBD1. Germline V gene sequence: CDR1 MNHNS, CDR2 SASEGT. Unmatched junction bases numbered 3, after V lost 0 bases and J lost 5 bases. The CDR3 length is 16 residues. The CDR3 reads CASSEAQGQGNEKLFF. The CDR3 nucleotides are TGTGCCAGCAGTGAAGCGCAGGGACAGGGGAATGAAAAACTGTTTTTT.

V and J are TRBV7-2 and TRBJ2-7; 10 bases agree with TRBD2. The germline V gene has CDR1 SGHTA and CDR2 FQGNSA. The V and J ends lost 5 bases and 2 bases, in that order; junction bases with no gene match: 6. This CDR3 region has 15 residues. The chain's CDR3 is CASSETSGSPYEQYF. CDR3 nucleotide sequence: TGTGCCAGCAGCGAGACTAGCGGGTCACCCTACGAGCAGTACTTC.

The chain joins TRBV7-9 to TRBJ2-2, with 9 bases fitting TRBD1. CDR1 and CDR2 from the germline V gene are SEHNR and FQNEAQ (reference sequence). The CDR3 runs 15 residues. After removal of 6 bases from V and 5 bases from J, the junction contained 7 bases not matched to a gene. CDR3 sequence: CASSETGGRTGELFF. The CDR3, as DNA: TGTGCCAGCAGTGAGACAGGGGGGCGGACCGGGGAGCTGTTTTTT.

The CDR3 spells CASTRTSAGEQYF. Here the CDR3 DNA reads TGTGCCAGCACCAGAACTAGCGCCGGCGAGCAGTACTTC. This sequence joins TRBV28 and TRBJ2-7, with 7 positions matching TRBD2. There are 13 residues in the CDR3. The ends lost 7 bases at V and 6 bases at J; junction bases unmatched: 9. Looked up from germline, CDR1 is MDHEN and CDR2 is SYDVKM. The full variable domain, rest sourced from reference TRBV28 and TRBJ2-7, is DVKVTQSSRYLVKRTGEKVFLECVQDMDHENMFWYRQDPGLGLRLIYFSYDVKMKEKGDIPEGYSVSREKKERFSLILESASTNQTSMYLCASTRTSAGEQYFGPGTRLTVT.

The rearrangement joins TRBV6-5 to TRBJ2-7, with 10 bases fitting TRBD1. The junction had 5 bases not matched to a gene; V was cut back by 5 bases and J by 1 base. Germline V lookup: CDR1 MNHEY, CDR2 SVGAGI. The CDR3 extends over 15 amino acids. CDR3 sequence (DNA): TGTGCCAGCAGTAACCAGGGACAGGGGTCCTACGAGCAGTACTTC. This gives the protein CASSNQGQGSYEQYF.

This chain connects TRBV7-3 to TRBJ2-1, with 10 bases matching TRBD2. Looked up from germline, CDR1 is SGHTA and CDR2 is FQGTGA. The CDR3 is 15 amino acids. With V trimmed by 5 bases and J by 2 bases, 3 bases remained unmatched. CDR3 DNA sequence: TGTGCCAGCAGCGCGACTAGCGGGCCCTACAATGAGCAGTTCTTC. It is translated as CASSATSGPYNEQFF.

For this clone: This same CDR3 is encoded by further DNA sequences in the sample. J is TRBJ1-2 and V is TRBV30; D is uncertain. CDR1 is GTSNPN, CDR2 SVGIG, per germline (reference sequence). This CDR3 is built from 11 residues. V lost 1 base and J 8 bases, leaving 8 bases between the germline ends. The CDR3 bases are TGTGCCTGGAGTGGAGGAGGCGGCTACACCTTC. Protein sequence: CAWSGGGGYTF. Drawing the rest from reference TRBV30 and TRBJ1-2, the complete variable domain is SQTIHQWPATLVQPVGSPLSLECTVEGTSNPNLYWYRQAAGRGLQLLFYSVGIGQISSEVPQNLSASRPQDRQFILSSKKLLLSDSGFYLCAWSGGGGYTFGSGTRLTVV.

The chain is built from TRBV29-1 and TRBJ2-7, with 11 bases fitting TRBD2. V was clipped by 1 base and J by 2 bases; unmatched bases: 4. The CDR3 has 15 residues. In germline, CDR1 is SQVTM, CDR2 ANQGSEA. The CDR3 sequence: CSVEGGTSGTYEQYF. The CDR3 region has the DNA TGCAGCGTTGAAGGAGGGACTAGCGGAACCTACGAGCAGTACTTC.

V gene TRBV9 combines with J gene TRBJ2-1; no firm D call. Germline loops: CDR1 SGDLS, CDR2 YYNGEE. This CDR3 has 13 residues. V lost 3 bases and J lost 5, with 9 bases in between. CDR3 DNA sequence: TGTGCCAGCAGCGCCCCGACTGACAATGAGCAGTTCTTC. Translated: CASSAPTDNEQFF. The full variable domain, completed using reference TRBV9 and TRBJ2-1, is DSGVTQTPKHLITATGQRVTLRCSPRSGDLSVYWYQQSLDQGLQFLIQYYNGEERAKGNILERFSAQQFPDLHSELNLSSLELGDSALYFCASSAPTDNEQFFGPGTRLTVL.

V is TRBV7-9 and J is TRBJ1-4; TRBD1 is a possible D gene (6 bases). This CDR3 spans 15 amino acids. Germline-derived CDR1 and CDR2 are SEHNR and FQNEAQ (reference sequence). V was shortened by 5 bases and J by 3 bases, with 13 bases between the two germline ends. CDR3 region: CASSRGAGANEKLFF. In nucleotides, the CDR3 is TGTGCCAGCAGCCGCGGCGCAGGGGCTAATGAAAAACTGTTTTTT.

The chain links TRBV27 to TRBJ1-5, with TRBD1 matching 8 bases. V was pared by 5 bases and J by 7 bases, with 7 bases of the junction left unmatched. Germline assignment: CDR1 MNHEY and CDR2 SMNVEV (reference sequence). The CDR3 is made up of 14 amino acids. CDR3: CASSPPGGGQPQHF. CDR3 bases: TGTGCCAGCAGTCCCCCAGGGGGCGGCCAGCCCCAGCATTTT.

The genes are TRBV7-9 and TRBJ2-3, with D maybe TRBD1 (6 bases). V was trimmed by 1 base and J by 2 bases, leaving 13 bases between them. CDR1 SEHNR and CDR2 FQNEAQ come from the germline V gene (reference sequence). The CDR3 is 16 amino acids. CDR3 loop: CASSLGAGVLTDTQYF. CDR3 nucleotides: TGTGCCAGCAGCTTAGGTGCAGGGGTCCTCACAGATACGCAGTATTTT.

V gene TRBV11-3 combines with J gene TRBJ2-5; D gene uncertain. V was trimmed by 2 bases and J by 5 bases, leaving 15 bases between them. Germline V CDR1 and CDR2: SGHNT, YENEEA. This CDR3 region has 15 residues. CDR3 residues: CASSLTSTGEETQYF. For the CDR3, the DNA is TGTGCCAGCAGCTTAACCTCGACGGGTGAGGAGACCCAGTACTTC. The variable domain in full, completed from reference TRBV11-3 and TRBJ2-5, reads EAGVVQSPRYKIIEKKQPVAFWCNPISGHNTLYWYLQNLGQGPELLIRYENEEAVDDSQLPKDRFSAERLKGVDSTLKIQPAELGDSAVYLCASSLTSTGEETQYFGPGTRLLVL.

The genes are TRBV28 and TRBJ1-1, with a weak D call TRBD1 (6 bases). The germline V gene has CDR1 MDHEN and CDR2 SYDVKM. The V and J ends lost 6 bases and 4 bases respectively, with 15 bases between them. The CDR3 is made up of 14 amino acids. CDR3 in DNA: TGTGCCAGCAGCCGACAGGTCCTTACCACTGAAGCTTTCTTT. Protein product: CASSRQVLTTEAFF.

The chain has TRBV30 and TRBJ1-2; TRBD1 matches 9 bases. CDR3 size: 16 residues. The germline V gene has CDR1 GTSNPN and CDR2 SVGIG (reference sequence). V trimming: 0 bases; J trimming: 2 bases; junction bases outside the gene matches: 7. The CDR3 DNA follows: TGTGCCTGGAGTGTCAACGGACAGGGGTGGAACTATGGCTACACCTTC. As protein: CAWSVNGQGWNYGYTF.

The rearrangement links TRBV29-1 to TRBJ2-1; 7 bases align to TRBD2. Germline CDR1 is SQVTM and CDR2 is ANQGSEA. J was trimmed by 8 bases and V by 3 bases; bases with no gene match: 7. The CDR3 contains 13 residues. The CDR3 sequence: CSVDSGGRYEQFF. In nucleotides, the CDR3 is TGCAGCGTTGATTCGGGAGGAAGATATGAGCAGTTCTTC.

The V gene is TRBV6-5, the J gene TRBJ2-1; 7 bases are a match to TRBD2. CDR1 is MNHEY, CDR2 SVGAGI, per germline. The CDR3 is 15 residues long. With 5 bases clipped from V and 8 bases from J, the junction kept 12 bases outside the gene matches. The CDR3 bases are TGTGCCAGCAGTACGGCCGGGACTACTTGGGATGAGCAGTTCTTC. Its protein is CASSTAGTTWDEQFF.